A selection of T cell receptor beta chains follows, all from one sample in a study of blood T cell repertoires in COVID-19. Generated by immunoSEQ multiplex PCR, the TCRdb table keeps only in-frame clones and is missing some. The sample consists of about 240,000 clones, around 85% of them appearing once. Material: peripheral blood. These receptors came from a man aged 60 to 69 with acute or convalescent COVID-19. CDR3s include the opening cysteine and the closing phenylalanine or tryptophan. Each record gives: V gene, D gene, clone size, J gene, CDR3 DNA, CDR3 protein. D genes are given only for firm matches. Size is omitted from some rows. Given values are once, few, many or a class for expanded clones.

TRBV5-6	.	.	TRBJ2-3	TGTGCCAGCAGCTTGGCAGGAATAGGGGGAGATACGCAGTATTTT	CASSLAGIGGDTQYF
TRBV11-3	.	.	TRBJ2-2	TGTGCCAGCAGCCGGAGGACAGACGGGGAGCTGTTTTTT	CASSRRTDGELFF
TRBV3-1/TRBV3-2	TRBD1	few	TRBJ1-2	TGTGCCAGCAGCCAGTCTGATTGGACCGGACAGGGGGAGAATGGCTACACCTTC	CASSQSDWTGQGENGYTF
TRBV4-1	.	.	TRBJ1-4	TGCGCCAGCAGCCAACCACAGGGTCAGAATGAAAAACTGTTTTTT	CASSQPQGQNEKLFF
TRBV4-3	TRBD1	.	TRBJ2-7	TGCGCCAGCAGCCAAGAGGGTGGTGACAGGGGAATTACGCCATCCTACGAGCAGTACTTC	CASSQEGGDRGITPSYEQYF
TRBV6-2/TRBV6-3	TRBD2	once	TRBJ2-1	TGTGCCAGCAGCAGAGGACTAGCGGGGGGCTACAATGAGCAGTTCTTC	CASSRGLAGGYNEQFF
TRBV19	TRBD1	once	TRBJ2-4	TGTGCCAGTAGTTCAAAACGGACAGGGGAGACCAAAAACATTCAGTACTTC	CASSSKRTGETKNIQYF
TRBV5-1	.	.	TRBJ2-5	TGCGCCAGCAGCCCCCGGACTCCGGGGGTGGAGACCCAGTACTTC	CASSPRTPGVETQYF
TRBV30	.	.	TRBJ1-2	TGTGCCTGGAGACATAACTATGGCTACACCTTC	CAWRHNYGYTF
TRBV4-1	.	.	TRBJ2-7	TGCGCCAGCAGCCAAGAATGGGGCGTAGCAGGTCACTACGAGCAGTACTTC	CASSQEWGVAGHYEQYF
TRBV19	TRBD1	.	TRBJ1-1	TGTGCCAGTAGTCGCGGACAGGGGGAGTACACTGAAGCTTTCTTT	CASSRGQGEYTEAFF
TRBV30	.	.	TRBJ2-3	TGTGCCTGGAGTATCGGCGGAACCACAGATACGCAGTATTTT	CAWSIGGTTDTQYF
TRBV18	TRBD2	.	TRBJ2-2	TGTGCCAGCTCACCTTCCGGGACTAGCGCGTACACCGGGGAGCTGTTTTTT	CASSPSGTSAYTGELFF
TRBV9	TRBD2	once	TRBJ2-1	TGTGCCAGCAGCGTAGGAGCTAGCGGATCCTACAATGAGCAGTTCTTC	CASSVGASGSYNEQFF
TRBV15	.	.	TRBJ2-4	TGTGCCACCAGCAGAGGGGGACATATTGAAAACATTCAGTACTTC	CATSRGGHIENIQYF
TRBV13	TRBD1	.	TRBJ1-4	TGTGCCAGCAGCCCGGGACAGCATAATGAAAAACTGTTTTTT	CASSPGQHNEKLFF
TRBV18	TRBD1	.	TRBJ1-1	TGTGCCAGCTCACCGGGACAGCTCATGAACACTGAAGCTTTCTTT	CASSPGQLMNTEAFF
TRBV4-1	TRBD2	.	TRBJ2-2	TGCGCCAGCAGGCTAGCGGGATGGGGGGAGCTGTTTTTT	CASRLAGWGELFF
TRBV28	.	once	TRBJ1-2	TGTGCCAGCAGGGGCGTTCAGCCTAACTATGGCTACACCTTC	CASRGVQPNYGYTF
TRBV5-1	.	few	TRBJ1-1	TGCGCCAGCAGCACTAAAGGAGGGCGGAACACTGAAGCTTTCTTT	CASSTKGGRNTEAFF
TRBV6-5	TRBD1	.	TRBJ1-1	TGTGCCAGCAGTTCCGACAGGGGGCCCACTGAAGCTTTCTTT	CASSSDRGPTEAFF
TRBV28	TRBD2	.	TRBJ2-7	TGTGCCAGCAGTTTACAAAACCGACTAGCGGGAAGGTCTGGCTACGAGCAGTACTTC	CASSLQNRLAGRSGYEQYF
TRBV12-5	TRBD1	.	TRBJ1-2	TGTGCTAGTGGTTCCGCGGCCACAGGGGGCTGGGTACACTATGGCTACACCTTC	CASGSAATGGWVHYGYTF
TRBV19	.	.	TRBJ1-1	TGTGCCAGCTCAATGAGGGCAGGGGCGTTGAACACTGAAGCTTTCTTT	CASSMRAGALNTEAFF
TRBV7-2	.	.	TRBJ1-3	TGTGCCAGCAGCTTAAGCGGGACTGGAAACACCATATATTTT	CASSLSGTGNTIYF
TRBV19	.	.	TRBJ2-2	TGTGCCAGTAGTATAGACAGAAGTTCCGGGGAGCTGTTTTTT	CASSIDRSSGELFF
TRBV11-3	TRBD2	few	TRBJ2-7	TGTGCCAGCAGCTTAGATCTCCCTAGCGGGAGGTCCTACGAGCAGTACTTC	CASSLDLPSGRSYEQYF
TRBV7-2	TRBD1	.	TRBJ1-5	TGTGCCAGCAGCTTCGACAGGGGAGGTCAGCCCCAGCATTTT	CASSFDRGGQPQHF
TRBV19	.	.	TRBJ1-1	TGTGCCAGTAGCCACCCCACCGGAGGTCCGGGCACTGAAGCTTTCTTT	CASSHPTGGPGTEAFF
TRBV7-3	.	.	TRBJ2-3	TGTGCCAGCAGCCCGACAGTCGGGCATGATACGCAGTATTTT	CASSPTVGHDTQYF
TRBV30	TRBD2	.	TRBJ2-7	TGTGCCTGGAGTACCCGGTGGACTAGCGGCTCCTACGAGCAGTACTTC	CAWSTRWTSGSYEQYF
TRBV4-3	TRBD1	.	TRBJ1-6	TGCGCCAGCAGCCGATCTGCCCCCGGACAGGGAGACATTTCACCCCTCCACTTT	CASSRSAPGQGDISPLHF
TRBV28	.	.	TRBJ1-5	TGTGCCAGCAGTTTGTTAAGGAGATTTAGCAATCAGCCCCAGCATTTT	CASSLLRRFSNQPQHF
TRBV19	.	.	TRBJ2-1	TGTGCCAGTCAGGTTGACCACACTGAGCAGTTCTTC	CASQVDHTEQFF
TRBV29-1	.	once	TRBJ2-3	TGCAGCGTTGTAAGGGCAGGGGCAACAGATACGCAGTATTTT	CSVVRAGATDTQYF
TRBV28	.	.	TRBJ1-5	TGTGCCAGCAGTACGAGCTTGGGCAATCAGCCCCAGCATTTT	CASSTSLGNQPQHF
TRBV14	.	.	TRBJ1-3	TGTGCCAGCAGAAACCAGGAAAACACCATATATTTT	CASRNQENTIYF
TRBV3-1/TRBV3-2	.	.	TRBJ2-7	TGTGCCAGCAGCCAAGCGGGTAGGAGCTACGAGCAGTACTTC	CASSQAGRSYEQYF
TRBV30	.	.	TRBJ2-1	TGTGCCTGGGCCGGGGACATCGAGCAGTTCTTC	CAWAGDIEQFF